The rows below give T cell receptor beta chains drawn from one sample of a study of blood T cell repertoires in COVID-19. The protocol was immunoSEQ multiplex PCR, while the TCRdb copy is restricted to in-frame clones and leaves out a portion. The table lists 20,000 to 25,000 clones, 84% of them singletons. Sequencing was performed on peripheral blood. Source of these receptors: a man aged 40-49 years with acute or convalescent COVID-19. The CDR3 runs from the conserved cysteine through the conserved F or W. Fields, in order: CDR3 protein, V gene, CDR3 length.

CASSHVLGQGMNTEAFF,TRBV4-1,17
CAWSGAPGNQPQHF,TRBV30,14
CASSLVLSGQGITGELFF,TRBV5-6,18
CASSPEGDMNTEAFF,TRBV7-2,15
CASSLEGVTNEKLFF,TRBV5-5,15
CASSWGGRLAKNIQYF,TRBV5-4,16
CASSYGAGEFGQPQHF,TRBV6-5,16
CASSLSSDEQFF,TRBV7-3,12
CASSEGGQGHSSYNSPLHF,TRBV6-1,19
CASSFPRTGGDEQFF,TRBV7-9,15
CASSRGLNEQYF,TRBV11-2,12
CASSPRMRGDTQYF,TRBV25-1,14
CASSLAGGAYEQYF,TRBV5-5,14
CASSPTRLRGAFF,TRBV12-3/TRBV12-4,13
CAWSVEDKLFF,TRBV30,11
CASSQGAKDNEQFF,TRBV3-1/TRBV3-2,14
CATSRGTGGPTDTQYF,TRBV15,16
CASSSGLAVNEQFF,TRBV7-3,14
CASSVLAGTEAFF,TRBV9,13
CASTAREKLFF,TRBV7-2,11
CASSVGRGFQYEQYF,TRBV9,15
CAWSLGTGSYGYTF,TRBV30,14
CSVETGGSGNTIYF,TRBV29-1,14
CASSLGSRNEQFF,TRBV7-6,13
CASSLQGAGTGELFF,TRBV5-6,15
CAISESGGLAGGYEQYF,TRBV10-3,17
CASSSQGLEEKLFF,TRBV5-5,14
CATSSRGTNTGELFF,TRBV15,15
CATSSRTSGLETQYF,TRBV15,15
CAWSIANYEQYF,TRBV30,12
CASSLVPQTLGTGELFF,TRBV7-6,17
CASSFRGQGDHGYTF,TRBV5-4,15
CASSDRDRIYGYTF,TRBV6-1,14
CATSERLAEGNEQFF,TRBV24-1,15
CASSDPGTAPTNEKLFF,TRBV11-2,17
CASSQAGGHHNEQFF,TRBV3-1/TRBV3-2,15
CASSLVSGSSTDTQYF,TRBV7-8,16
CASMYDTEAFF,TRBV10-1,11
CASSSTGYEQYF,TRBV27,12
CASSRTGYGYTF,TRBV6-5,12
CASETDRNTEAFF,TRBV6-5,13
CASSNRQGGNQPQHF,TRBV19,15
CASSLTRQGGEQYF,TRBV11-3,14
CASSIGSGGPYEQYF,TRBV19,15
CASSRGSTDTQYF,TRBV6-4,13
CASRTGTTYGYTF,TRBV6-5,13